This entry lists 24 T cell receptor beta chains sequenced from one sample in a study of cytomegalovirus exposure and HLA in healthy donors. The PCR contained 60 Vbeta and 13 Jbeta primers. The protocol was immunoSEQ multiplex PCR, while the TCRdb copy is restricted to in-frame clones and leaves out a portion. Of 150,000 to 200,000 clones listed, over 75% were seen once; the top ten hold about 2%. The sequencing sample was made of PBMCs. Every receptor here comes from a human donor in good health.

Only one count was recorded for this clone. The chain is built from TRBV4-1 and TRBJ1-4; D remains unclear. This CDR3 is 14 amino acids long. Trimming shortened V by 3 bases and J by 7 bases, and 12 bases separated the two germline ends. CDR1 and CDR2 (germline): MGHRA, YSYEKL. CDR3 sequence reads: CASSQTRDTEKLFF. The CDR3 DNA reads TGCGCCAGCAGCCAGACAAGAGACACTGAAAAACTGTTTTTT.

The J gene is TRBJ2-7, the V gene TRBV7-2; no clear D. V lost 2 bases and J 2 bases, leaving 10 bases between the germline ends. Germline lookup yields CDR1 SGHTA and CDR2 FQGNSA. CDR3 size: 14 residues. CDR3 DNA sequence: TGTGCCAGCAGCTTACGAAATCAGGCCTACGAGCAGTACTTC. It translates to CASSLRNQAYEQYF.

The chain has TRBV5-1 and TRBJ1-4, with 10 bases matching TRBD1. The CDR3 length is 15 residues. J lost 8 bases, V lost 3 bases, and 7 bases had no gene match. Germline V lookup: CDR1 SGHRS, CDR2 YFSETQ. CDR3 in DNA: TGCGCCAGCAGCTCCCCGGGACAGGGGATCGAAAAACTGTTTTTT. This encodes CASSSPGQGIEKLFF.

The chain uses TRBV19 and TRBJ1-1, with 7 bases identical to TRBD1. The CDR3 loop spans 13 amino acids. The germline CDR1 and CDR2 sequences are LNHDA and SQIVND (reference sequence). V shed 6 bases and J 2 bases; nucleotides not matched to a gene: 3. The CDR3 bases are TGTGCCAGTAGGGGACAGTTAAACACTGAAGCTTTCTTT. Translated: CASRGQLNTEAFF.

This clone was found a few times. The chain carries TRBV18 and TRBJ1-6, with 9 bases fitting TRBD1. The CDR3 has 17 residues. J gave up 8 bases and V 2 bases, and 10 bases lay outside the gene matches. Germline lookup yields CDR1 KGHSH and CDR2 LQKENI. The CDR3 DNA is TGTGCCAGCTCACCATTCCCAGCTCGACAGGGGGATTCACCCCTCCACTTT. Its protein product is CASSPFPARQGDSPLHF.

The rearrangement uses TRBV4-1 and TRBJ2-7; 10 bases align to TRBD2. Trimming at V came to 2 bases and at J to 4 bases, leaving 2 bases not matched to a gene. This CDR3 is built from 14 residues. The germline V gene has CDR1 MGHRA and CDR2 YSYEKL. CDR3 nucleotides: TGCGCCAGCAGCCAAAGCGGGGGGGTTTACGAGCAGTACTTC. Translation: CASSQSGGVYEQYF.

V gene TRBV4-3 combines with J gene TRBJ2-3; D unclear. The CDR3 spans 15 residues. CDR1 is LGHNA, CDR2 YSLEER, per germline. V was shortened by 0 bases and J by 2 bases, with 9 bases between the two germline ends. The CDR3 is CASSQDGEFTDTQYF. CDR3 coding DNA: TGCGCCAGCAGCCAAGATGGAGAGTTCACAGATACGCAGTATTTT.

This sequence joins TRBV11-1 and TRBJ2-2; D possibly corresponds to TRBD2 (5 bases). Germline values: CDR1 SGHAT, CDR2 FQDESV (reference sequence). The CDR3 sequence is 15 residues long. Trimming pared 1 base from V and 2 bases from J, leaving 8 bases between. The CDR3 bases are TGTGCCAGCAGCTTAGGAGAGGGAAACACCGGGGAGCTGTTTTTT. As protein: CASSLGEGNTGELFF.

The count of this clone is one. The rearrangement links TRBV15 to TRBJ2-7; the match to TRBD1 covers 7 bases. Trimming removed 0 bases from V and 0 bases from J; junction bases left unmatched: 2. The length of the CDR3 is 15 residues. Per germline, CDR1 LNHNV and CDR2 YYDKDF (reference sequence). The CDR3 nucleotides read TGTGCCACCAGCAGAGACAGGGGGAGCTCCTACGAGCAGTACTTC. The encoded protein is CATSRDRGSSYEQYF.

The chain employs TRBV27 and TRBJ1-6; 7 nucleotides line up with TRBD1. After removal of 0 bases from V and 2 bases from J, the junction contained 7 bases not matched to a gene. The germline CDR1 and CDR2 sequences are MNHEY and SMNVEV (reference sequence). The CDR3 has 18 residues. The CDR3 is CASSLSVPQGTYNSPLHF. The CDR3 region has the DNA TGTGCCAGCAGTTTATCGGTACCACAGGGGACCTATAATTCACCCCTCCACTTT.

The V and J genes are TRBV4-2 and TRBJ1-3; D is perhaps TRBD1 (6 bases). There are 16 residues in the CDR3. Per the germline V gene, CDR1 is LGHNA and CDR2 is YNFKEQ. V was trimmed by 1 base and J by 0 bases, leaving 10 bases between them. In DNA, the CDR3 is TGTGCCAGCAGCCAAGTTGGGGGCGCCTCTGGAAACACCATATATTTT. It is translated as CASSQVGGASGNTIYF.

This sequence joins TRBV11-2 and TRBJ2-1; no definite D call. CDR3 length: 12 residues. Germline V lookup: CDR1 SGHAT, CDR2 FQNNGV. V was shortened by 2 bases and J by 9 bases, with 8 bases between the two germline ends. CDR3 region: CASSLNRGEQFF. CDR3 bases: TGTGCCAGCAGCTTAAATCGCGGTGAGCAGTTCTTC. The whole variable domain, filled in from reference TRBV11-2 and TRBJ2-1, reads EAGVAQSPRYKIIEKRQSVAFWCNPISGHATLYWYQQILGQGPKLLIQFQNNGVVDDSQLPKDRFSAERLKGVDSTLKIQPAKLEDSAVYLCASSLNRGEQFFGPGTRLTVL.

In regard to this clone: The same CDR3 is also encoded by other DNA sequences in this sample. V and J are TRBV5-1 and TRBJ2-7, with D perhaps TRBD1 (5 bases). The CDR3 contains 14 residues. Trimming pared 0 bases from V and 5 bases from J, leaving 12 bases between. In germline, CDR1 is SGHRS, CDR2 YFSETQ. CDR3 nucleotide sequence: TGCGCCAGCAGCTTGGGGCAGGGTGCCGACGAGCAGTACTTC. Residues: CASSLGQGADEQYF.

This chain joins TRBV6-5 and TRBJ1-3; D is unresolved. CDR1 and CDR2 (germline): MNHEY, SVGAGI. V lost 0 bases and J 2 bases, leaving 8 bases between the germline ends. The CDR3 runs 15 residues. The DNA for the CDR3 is TGTGCCAGCAGTTACTCCGGGTTACCTGGAAACACCATATATTTT. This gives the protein CASSYSGLPGNTIYF.

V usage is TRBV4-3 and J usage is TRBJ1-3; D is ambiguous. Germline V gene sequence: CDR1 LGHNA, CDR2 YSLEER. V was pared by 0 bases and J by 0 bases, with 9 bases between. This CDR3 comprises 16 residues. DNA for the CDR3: TGCGCCAGCAGCCAAGATGGCAGAAGCTCTGGAAACACCATATATTTT. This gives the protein CASSQDGRSSGNTIYF.

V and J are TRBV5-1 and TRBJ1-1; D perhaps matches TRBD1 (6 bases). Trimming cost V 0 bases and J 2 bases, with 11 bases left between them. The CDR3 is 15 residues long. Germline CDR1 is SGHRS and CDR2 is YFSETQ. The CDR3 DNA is TGCGCCAGCAGCTTGGTACCAGGGGTTAACACTGAAGCTTTCTTT. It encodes CASSLVPGVNTEAFF.

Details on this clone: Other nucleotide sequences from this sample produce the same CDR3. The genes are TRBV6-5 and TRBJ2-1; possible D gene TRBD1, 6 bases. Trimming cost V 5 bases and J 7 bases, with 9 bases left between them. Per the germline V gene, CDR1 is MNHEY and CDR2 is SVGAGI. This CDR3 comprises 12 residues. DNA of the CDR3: TGTGCCAGCAGTCGAACAGGGAATGAGCAGTTCTTC. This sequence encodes CASSRTGNEQFF.

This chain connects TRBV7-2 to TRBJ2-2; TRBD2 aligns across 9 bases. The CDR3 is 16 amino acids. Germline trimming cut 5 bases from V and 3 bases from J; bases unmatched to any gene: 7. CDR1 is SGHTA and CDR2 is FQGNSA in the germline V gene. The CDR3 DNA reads TGTGCCAGCAGCGCCCTAGCGGGATTTGACACCGGGGAGCTGTTTTTT. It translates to CASSALAGFDTGELFF.

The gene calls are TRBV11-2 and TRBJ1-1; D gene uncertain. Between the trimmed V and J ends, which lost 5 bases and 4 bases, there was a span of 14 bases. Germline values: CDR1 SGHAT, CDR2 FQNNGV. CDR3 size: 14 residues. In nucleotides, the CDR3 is TGTGCCAGCAGCCACCCTCGGGGTCGCACTGAAGCTTTCTTT. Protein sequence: CASSHPRGRTEAFF.

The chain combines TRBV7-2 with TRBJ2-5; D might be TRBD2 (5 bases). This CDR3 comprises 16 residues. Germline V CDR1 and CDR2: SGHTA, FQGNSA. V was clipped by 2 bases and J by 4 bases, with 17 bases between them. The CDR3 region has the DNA TGTGCCAGCAGCTTATACGGTTACGCTGGAGGAGAGACCCAGTACTTC. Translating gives CASSLYGYAGGETQYF.

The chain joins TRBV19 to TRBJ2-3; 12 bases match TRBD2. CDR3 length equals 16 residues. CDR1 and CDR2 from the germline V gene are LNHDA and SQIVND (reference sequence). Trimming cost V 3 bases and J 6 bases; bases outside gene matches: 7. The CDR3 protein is CASSIGLAGPSDTQYF. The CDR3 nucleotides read TGTGCCAGTAGTATCGGACTAGCGGGACCCTCGGATACGCAGTATTTT.

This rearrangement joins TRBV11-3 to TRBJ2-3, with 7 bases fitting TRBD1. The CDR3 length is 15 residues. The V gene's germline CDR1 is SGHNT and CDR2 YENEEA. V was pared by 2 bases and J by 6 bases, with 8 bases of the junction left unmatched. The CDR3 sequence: CASSLRTGPGDTQYF. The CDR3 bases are TGTGCCAGCAGCTTAAGGACAGGCCCCGGGGATACGCAGTATTTT. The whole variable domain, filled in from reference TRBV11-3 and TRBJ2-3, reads EAGVVQSPRYKIIEKKQPVAFWCNPISGHNTLYWYLQNLGQGPELLIRYENEEAVDDSQLPKDRFSAERLKGVDSTLKIQPAELGDSAVYLCASSLRTGPGDTQYFGPGTRLTVL.

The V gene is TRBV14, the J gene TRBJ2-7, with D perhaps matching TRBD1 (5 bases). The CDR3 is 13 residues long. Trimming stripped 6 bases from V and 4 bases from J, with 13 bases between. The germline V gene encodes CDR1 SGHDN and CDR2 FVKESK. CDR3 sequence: CASSNIPGYEQYF. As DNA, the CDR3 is TGTGCCAGCAGTAATATCCCAGGGTACGAGCAGTACTTC.

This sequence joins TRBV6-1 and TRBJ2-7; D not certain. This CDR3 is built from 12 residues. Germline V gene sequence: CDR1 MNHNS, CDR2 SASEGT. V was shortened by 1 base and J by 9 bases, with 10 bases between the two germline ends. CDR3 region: CASSEEFHSQYF. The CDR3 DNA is TGTGCCAGCAGTGAAGAATTCCATTCGCAGTACTTC.